This passage covers 20 T cell receptor beta chains from one sample sequenced in a study of monozygotic twins with inflammatory bowel disease. TCRdb reprocessed the 5' RACE reads and keeps a single row for each CDR3 protein, giving no DNA. Its table lists under 350,000 distinct CDR3 sequences. The material sequenced was blood. These receptors were collected from a human donor with ulcerative colitis or Crohn's disease, or a healthy co-twin of an affected twin (not recorded which).

V is TRBV24-1 and J is TRBJ2-2; without DNA, the TCRdb call of TRBD2 cannot be checked. The CDR3 totals 21 residues. Per the germline V gene, CDR1 is KGHDR and CDR2 is SFDVKD. The CDR3: CATSDYRRTSGTLVRAGELFF.

The chain uses TRBV6-1 and TRBJ1-5. From germline, CDR1 is MNHNS and CDR2 SASEGT. CDR3 length equals 15 residues. The CDR3 region is CASTPGRRGGQPQHF.

The chain uses TRBV7-2 and TRBJ1-2; TCRdb outputs TRBD1, but without DNA this stays unchecked. The V gene's germline CDR1 is SGHTA and CDR2 FQGNSA. The CDR3 sequence is 12 residues long. The CDR3 protein is CASAALSYGYTF.

This rearrangement joins TRBV3-1 to TRBJ1-5; TCRdb lists TRBD1, though no DNA is available to test this call. The CDR3 consists of 15 residues. In germline, CDR1 is LGHDT, CDR2 YNNKEL (reference sequence). CDR3 amino acids: CASSQVGGGGQPQHF.

The rearrangement links TRBV5-1 to TRBJ2-6; absent DNA, TCRdb's TRBD1 call cannot be checked. CDR3 length equals 16 residues. The germline V gene encodes CDR1 SGHRS and CDR2 YFSETQ. The CDR3: CASSSGQGAGANVLTF.

J is TRBJ1-6 and V is TRBV12-3 or TRBV12-4. The CDR3 is made up of 14 amino acids. The CDR3 region is CASSFRQGVSPLHF.

The chain recombines TRBV29-1 with TRBJ2-7; TCRdb designates TRBD1, a call that cannot be tested without DNA. Germline V CDR1 and CDR2: SQVTM, ANQGSEA. The CDR3 is 12 amino acids. The CDR3 protein is CSVTSQGWEQYF.

The J gene is TRBJ2-7, the V gene TRBV7-9. The germline V gene encodes CDR1 SEHNR and CDR2 FQNEAQ (reference sequence). The CDR3 length is 13 residues. CDR3: CASSLDPATRPTF.

The CDR3: CASSTWQGKTDNEQFF. V usage is TRBV7-2 and J usage is TRBJ2-1; TCRdb gives TRBD1 as the D gene, but with no DNA this cannot be confirmed. The CDR3 covers 16 residues. The V gene's germline CDR1 is SGHTA and CDR2 FQGNSA.

CDR3 in amino acids: CSASEGLVTGGTEAFF. The chain links TRBV20-1 to TRBJ1-1. Germline values: CDR1 DFQATT, CDR2 SNEGSKA (reference sequence). The CDR3 has 16 residues.

The chain links TRBV20-1 to TRBJ2-7; TCRdb lists TRBD1, though no DNA is available to test this call. The CDR3 sequence is 18 residues long. The germline V gene has CDR1 DFQATT and CDR2 SNEGSKA (reference sequence). CDR3 amino acids: CSASTFAGTGDRGYEQYF.

The rearrangement links TRBV7-2 to TRBJ1-1; TCRdb's assignment of TRBD1 cannot be checked, as there is no DNA. The CDR3 consists of 12 residues. CDR1 and CDR2 (germline): SGHTA, FQGNSA. CDR3 sequence reads: CASSSPGPEAFF. Together with reference TRBV7-2 and TRBJ1-1, the CDR3 gives the full variable domain: GAGVSQSPSNKVTEKGKDVELRCDPISGHTALYWYRQSLGQGLEFLIYFQGNSAPDKSGLPSDRFSAERTGGSVSTLTIQRTQQEDSAVYLCASSSPGPEAFFGQGTRLTVV.

The rearrangement links TRBV12-3 or TRBV12-4 to TRBJ2-5. The CDR3 contains 13 residues. The CDR3 loop is CASTLGVAETQYF.

The genes are TRBV5-1 and TRBJ1-1; TCRdb calls TRBD1, which cannot be checked without DNA. The CDR3 has 16 amino acids. Germline V CDR1 and CDR2: SGHRS, YFSETQ. Here the CDR3 reads CASSLWGGDVGTEAFF.

This rearrangement joins TRBV4-3 to TRBJ2-3; TCRdb reports TRBD1, a call that lacks DNA to check it against. The CDR3 loop spans 17 amino acids. Germline V gene sequence: CDR1 LGHNA, CDR2 YSLEER. CDR3 loop: CASSQDRPGGSTDTQYF.

The chain couples TRBV6-2 or TRBV6-3 to TRBJ1-3; the D gene TCRdb calls, TRBD1, cannot be checked with no DNA. In germline, CDR1 is MNHEY, CDR2 SVGEGT. The CDR3 spans 15 residues. CDR3 amino acids: CASGDRGPIGNTIYF.

The rearrangement uses TRBV20-1 and TRBJ1-4. CDR3 length equals 14 residues. Germline-derived CDR1 and CDR2 are DFQATT and SNEGSKA (reference sequence). CDR3 in amino acids: CSASLDATNEKLFF.

This chain connects TRBV12-3 or TRBV12-4 to TRBJ2-2; TCRdb outputs TRBD1, but without DNA this stays unchecked. This CDR3 is 14 amino acids long. This CDR3 reads CASSGGQVTGELFF.

The chain has TRBV20-1 and TRBJ2-3; without DNA, the TCRdb call of TRBD1 cannot be checked. CDR3 length: 15 residues. Germline V gene sequence: CDR1 DFQATT, CDR2 SNEGSKA (reference sequence). Here the CDR3 reads CSAEKPGPLTDTQYF.

This chain links TRBV7-2 with TRBJ2-3; there is no DNA to check the TCRdb D call of TRBD2. The germline CDR1 and CDR2 sequences are SGHTA and FQGNSA. The CDR3 runs to 20 residues. Here the CDR3 reads CASSLVPLAGALTSADTQYF.